The 4 T cell receptor beta chains given below trace back to one sample, sequenced in a study of response to subunit inactivated influenza vaccine. Each CDR3 protein is one row after TCRdb ran MiXCR on the RT-PCR reads. Among more than 550,000 distinct CDR3 sequences, 12% were seen once, and the ten largest hold more than 8.5%. The material sequenced was PBMCs from blood, taken on the day of vaccination. The source of these receptors is a man in his fifties who received an inactivated influenza vaccine.

CDR3 nucleotides: TGCGCCAGCAGGCACCTTGGGGTGACCAAGAACACTGAAGCTTTCTTT. Its translation is CASRHLGVTKNTEAFF. The chain uses TRBV4-1 and TRBJ1-1; no reliable D call. V was trimmed by 6 bases and J by 1 base, leaving 18 bases between them. The CDR3 sequence is 16 residues long. Germline CDR1 reads MGHRA; CDR2 reads YSYEKL.

This clonotype was detected only a few times. This rearrangement joins TRBV12-3 or TRBV12-4 to TRBJ2-7, with D maybe TRBD1 (5 bases). V lost 3 bases and J 3 bases, leaving 21 bases between the germline ends. The CDR3 consists of 17 residues. CDR3: CASSFVLRIDRDYEQYF. The CDR3 DNA reads TGTGCCAGCAGTTTTGTCCTCAGGATCGACAGAGACTACGAGCAGTACTTC.

The CDR3 is CASSWTGGYTGELFF. For the CDR3, the DNA is TGCGCCAGCAGCTGGACAGGGGGGTACACCGGGGAGCTGTTTTTT. The gene calls are TRBV5-1 and TRBJ2-2, with 10 bases fitting TRBD1. V shed 3 bases, J shed 3 bases, and the junction held 2 bases outside the gene matches. Germline CDR1 reads SGHRS; CDR2 reads YFSETQ. This CDR3 has 15 amino acids.

This clonotype was seen many times. V and J are TRBV7-2 and TRBJ1-1, with D unresolved. The CDR3 extends over 12 amino acids. Germline V gives CDR1 SGHTA, CDR2 FQGNSA. Trimming shortened V by 1 base and J by 8 bases, and 8 bases separated the two germline ends. CDR3 loop: CASSLGQLEAFF. The CDR3, as DNA: TGTGCCAGCAGCTTAGGGCAACTAGAAGCTTTCTTT.